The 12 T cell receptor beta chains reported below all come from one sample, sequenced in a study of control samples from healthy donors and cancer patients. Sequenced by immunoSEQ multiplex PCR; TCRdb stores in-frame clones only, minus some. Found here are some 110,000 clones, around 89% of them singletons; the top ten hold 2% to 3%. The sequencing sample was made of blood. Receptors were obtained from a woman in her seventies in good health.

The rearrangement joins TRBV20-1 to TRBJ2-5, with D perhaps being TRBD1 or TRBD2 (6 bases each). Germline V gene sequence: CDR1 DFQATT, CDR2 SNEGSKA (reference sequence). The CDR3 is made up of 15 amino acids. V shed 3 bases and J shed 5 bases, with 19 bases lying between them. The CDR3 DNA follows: TGCAGTGCTAGTTGGAGTGGGGGGCCGGTCGAGACCCAGTACTTC. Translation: CSASWSGGPVETQYF.

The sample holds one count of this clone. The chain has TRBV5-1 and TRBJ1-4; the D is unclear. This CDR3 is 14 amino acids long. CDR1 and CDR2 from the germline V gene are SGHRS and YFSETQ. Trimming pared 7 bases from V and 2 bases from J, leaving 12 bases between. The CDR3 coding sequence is TGCGCCAGCCAGGAACTTGCTACTAATGAAAAACTGTTTTTT. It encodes CASQELATNEKLFF.

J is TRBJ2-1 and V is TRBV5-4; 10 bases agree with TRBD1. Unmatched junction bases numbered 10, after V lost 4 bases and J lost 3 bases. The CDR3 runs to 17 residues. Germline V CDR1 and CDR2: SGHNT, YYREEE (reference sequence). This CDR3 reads CASSPHPGQGNYNEQFF. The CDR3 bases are TGTGCCAGCAGCCCTCATCCGGGACAGGGGAACTACAATGAGCAGTTCTTC.

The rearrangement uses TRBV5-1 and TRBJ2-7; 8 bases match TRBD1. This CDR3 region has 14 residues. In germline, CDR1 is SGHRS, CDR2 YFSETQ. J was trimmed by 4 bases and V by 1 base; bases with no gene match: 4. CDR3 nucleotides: TGCGCCAGCAGCTTGCAGGGACAGGCATACGAGCAGTACTTC. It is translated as CASSLQGQAYEQYF. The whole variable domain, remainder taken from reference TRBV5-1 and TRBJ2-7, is KAGVTQTPRYLIKTRGQQVTLSCSPISGHRSVSWYQQTPGQGLQFLFEYFSETQRNKGNFPGRFSGRQFSNSRSEMNVSTLELGDSALYLCASSLQGQAYEQYFGPGTRLTVT.

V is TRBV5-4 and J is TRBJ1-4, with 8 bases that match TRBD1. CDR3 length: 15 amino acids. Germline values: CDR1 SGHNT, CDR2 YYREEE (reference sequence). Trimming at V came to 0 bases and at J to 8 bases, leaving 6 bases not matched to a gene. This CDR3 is CASSLGGQAREKLFF. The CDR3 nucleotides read TGTGCCAGCAGCTTGGGGGGACAGGCAAGGGAAAAACTGTTTTTT.

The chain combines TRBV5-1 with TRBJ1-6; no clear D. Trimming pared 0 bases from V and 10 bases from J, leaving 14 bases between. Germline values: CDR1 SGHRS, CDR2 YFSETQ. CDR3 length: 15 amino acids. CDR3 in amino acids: CASSLDAEVKSPLHF. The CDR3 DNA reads TGCGCCAGCAGCTTGGATGCCGAAGTTAAGTCACCCCTCCACTTT.

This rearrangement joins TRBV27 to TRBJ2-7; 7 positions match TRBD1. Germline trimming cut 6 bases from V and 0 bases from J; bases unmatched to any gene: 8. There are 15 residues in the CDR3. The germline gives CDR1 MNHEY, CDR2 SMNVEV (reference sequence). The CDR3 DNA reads TGTGCCAGCAGCTTTCAACAGGGGTCCTCCTACGAGCAGTACTTC. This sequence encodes CASSFQQGSSYEQYF.

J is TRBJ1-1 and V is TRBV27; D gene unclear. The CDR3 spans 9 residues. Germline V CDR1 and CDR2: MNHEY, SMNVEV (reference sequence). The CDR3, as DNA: TGTCCCTCTGTTCCTGAAGCTTTCTTT. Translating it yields CPSVPEAFF.

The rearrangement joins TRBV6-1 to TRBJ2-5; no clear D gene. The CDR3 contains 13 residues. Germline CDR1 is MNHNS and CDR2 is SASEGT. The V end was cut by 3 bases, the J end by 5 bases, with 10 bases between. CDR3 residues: CASSERQTETQYF. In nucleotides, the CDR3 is TGTGCCAGCAGTGAGCGTCAGACGGAGACCCAGTACTTC.

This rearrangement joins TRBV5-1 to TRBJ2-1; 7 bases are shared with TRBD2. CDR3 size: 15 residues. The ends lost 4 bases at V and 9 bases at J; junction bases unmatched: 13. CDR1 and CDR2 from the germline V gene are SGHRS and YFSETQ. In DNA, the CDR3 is TGCGCCAGCAGCCCCCCTAGGCGGGAGCGGGCTGAGCAGTTCTTC. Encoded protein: CASSPPRRERAEQFF.

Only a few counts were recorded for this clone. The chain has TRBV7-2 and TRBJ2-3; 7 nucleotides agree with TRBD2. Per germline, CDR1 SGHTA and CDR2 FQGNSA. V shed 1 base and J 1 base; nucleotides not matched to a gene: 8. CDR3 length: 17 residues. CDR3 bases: TGTGCCAGCAGCTTAGGGCGACTAGCAGGAGGCACAGATACGCAGTATTTT. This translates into CASSLGRLAGGTDTQYF.

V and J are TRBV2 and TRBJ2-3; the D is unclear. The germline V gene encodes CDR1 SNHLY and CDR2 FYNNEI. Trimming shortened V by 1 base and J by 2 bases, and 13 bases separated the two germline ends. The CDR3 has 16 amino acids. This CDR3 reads CASSEGRVSFTDTQYF. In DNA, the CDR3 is TGTGCCAGCAGTGAAGGACGAGTTTCCTTCACAGATACGCAGTATTTT. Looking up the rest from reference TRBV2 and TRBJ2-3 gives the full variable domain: EPEVTQTPSHQVTQMGQEVILRCVPISNHLYFYWYRQILGQKVEFLVSFYNNEISEKSEIFDDQFSVERPDGSNFTLKIRSTKLEDSAMYFCASSEGRVSFTDTQYFGPGTRLTVL.